What follows are 27 T cell receptor beta chains derived from one specimen sequenced in a study of blood T cells in healthy people across ages. With a J-beta primer mix and a sample-barcoded 5' primer, a second PCR ran about 7 to 11 cycles. TCRdb reprocessed the 5' RACE reads via MiXCR and lists one record per CDR3 protein. The sample has hundreds of thousands of distinct CDR3 sequences, 55% to 70% seen once. The sample was blood. The receptors were gathered from a man aged 30 to 45 in good health.

This clonotype occurred a few times. The DNA for the CDR3 is TGTGCCACCAGCTCAGGGAGAAAAGAGACCCAGTACTTC. Its translation: CATSSGRKETQYF. V and J are TRBV25-1 and TRBJ2-5; D is perhaps TRBD1 or TRBD2 (5 bases each). Trimming took off 10 bases at V and 3 bases at J, with 15 bases between the two ends. The germline V gene encodes CDR1 MGHDK and CDR2 SYGVNS. The CDR3 has 13 residues.

There are a few counts of this clonotype. This sequence joins TRBV27 and TRBJ2-1; D not resolved. CDR1 and CDR2 from the germline V gene are MNHEY and SMNVEV (reference sequence). CDR3 length equals 15 residues. Trimming took off 0 bases at V and 4 bases at J, with 10 bases between the two ends. The CDR3: CASSLSAPVYNEQFF. The CDR3 coding sequence is TGTGCCAGCAGTTTATCAGCTCCGGTATACAATGAGCAGTTCTTC.

The genes are TRBV3-1 and TRBJ2-1; maybe TRBD2 (7 bases). TRBJ2-7 explains the end of the DNA better; the J call may be wrong. The germline CDR1 and CDR2 sequences are LGHDT and YNNKEL (reference sequence). This CDR3 is 16 amino acids long. Written as DNA, the CDR3 is TGTGCCAGCAGCCATAGTCCGGGGGGCGTATACAATGAGCAGTACTTC. Protein product: CASSHSPGGVYNEQYF.

This clonotype was recorded only once. One end of the junction does not line up with germline, which may come from a read error. The chain recombines TRBV29-1 with TRBJ1-2; D is unresolved. This CDR3 is 12 amino acids long. Germline loops: CDR1 SQVTM, CDR2 ANQGSEA. As DNA, the CDR3 is TGCGGCGTTGTATGGGGAGGACATGGCTACACCTTC. It translates to CGVVWGGHGYTF.

The chain links TRBV7-2 to TRBJ2-6; unclear D gene. The V gene lost 2 bases and the J gene lost 4 bases, with 9 bases spanning the gap. Germline CDR1 and CDR2: SGHTA and FQGNSA. CDR3 size: 15 residues. The CDR3, as DNA: TGTGCCAGCAGCTTAAGGCAGCACGGGGCCAACGTCCTGACTTTC. The encoded protein is CASSLRQHGANVLTF.

CDR3 in DNA: TGTGCCAGCCGCATTAACCCCCTTCTAGCGGGTCCAAGCACAGATACGCAGTATTTT. This gives the protein CASRINPLLAGPSTDTQYF. The V call is TRBV9, the J call TRBJ2-3; 8 positions match TRBD2. Per the germline V gene, CDR1 is SGDLS and CDR2 is YYNGEE. V trimming: 7 bases; J trimming: 0 bases; junction bases outside the gene matches: 19. This CDR3 is 19 amino acids long.

This clonotype was seen more than once but under ten times. The CDR3 sequence: CSVVGRGLSGANVLTF. CDR3 sequence (DNA): TGCAGCGTTGTGGGCAGGGGCCTCTCTGGGGCCAACGTCCTGACTTTC. The V and J genes are TRBV29-1 and TRBJ2-6, with a weak D call TRBD1 (6 bases). Germline V lookup: CDR1 SQVTM, CDR2 ANQGSEA. This CDR3 has 16 residues. V lost 4 bases and J 0 bases, leaving 13 bases between the germline ends.

V usage is TRBV29-1 and J usage is TRBJ1-2; possibly TRBD1 for D (6 bases). V lost 7 bases to trimming and J lost 4 bases, with 19 bases between them. Per germline, CDR1 SQVTM and CDR2 ANQGSEA. The CDR3 spans 14 residues. CDR3 nucleotides: TGCAGCGCCGTTGGTTCAGGGGAGTTCTATGGCTACACCTTC. It translates to CSAVGSGEFYGYTF.

V is TRBV7-9 and J is TRBJ2-4; D is perhaps TRBD1 (5 bases). Germline lookup yields CDR1 SEHNR and CDR2 FQNEAQ (reference sequence). The CDR3 runs to 16 residues. The V gene lost 5 bases and the J gene lost 2 bases, with 16 bases spanning the gap. CDR3 nucleotides: TGTGCCAGCAGCCCAGGGTTTGGGGTGACCAAAAACATTCAGTACTTC. It encodes CASSPGFGVTKNIQYF.

The chain links TRBV7-9 to TRBJ1-4, with 7 positions matching TRBD1. The germline CDR1 and CDR2 sequences are SEHNR and FQNEAQ (reference sequence). J was trimmed by 0 bases and V by 4 bases; bases with no gene match: 8. The CDR3 is 17 amino acids. DNA of the CDR3: TGTGCCAGCAGCTCGCGGGGGGGACAGACAACTAATGAAAAACTGTTTTTT. Amino acid sequence: CASSSRGGQTTNEKLFF.

This clonotype has more than one count but fewer than ten. The rearrangement links TRBV5-1 to TRBJ2-5, with 10 bases that match TRBD1. Germline values: CDR1 SGHRS, CDR2 YFSETQ. After removal of 4 bases from V and 5 bases from J, the junction contained 8 bases not matched to a gene. The CDR3 sequence is 15 residues long. The CDR3 is CASSQTGTGDETQYF. The CDR3 bases are TGCGCCAGCAGCCAGACCGGGACAGGGGATGAGACCCAGTACTTC.

The chain uses TRBV29-1 and TRBJ1-5; D is uncertain. V was cut by 4 bases and J by 0 bases, with 10 bases left in between. This CDR3 comprises 14 residues. Per the germline V gene, CDR1 is SQVTM and CDR2 is ANQGSEA. CDR3 in amino acids: CSVGEAYSNQPQHF. CDR3 nucleotides: TGCAGCGTTGGCGAGGCTTATAGCAATCAGCCCCAGCATTTT. The entire variable domain, with the rest obtained from reference TRBV29-1 and TRBJ1-5, is as follows: SAVISQKPSRDICQRGTSLTIQCQVDSQVTMMFWYRQQPGQSLTLIATANQGSEATYESGFVIDKFPISRPNLTFSTLTVSNMSPEDSSIYLCSVGEAYSNQPQHFGDGTRLSIL.

This clonotype was counted only a few times. The chain has TRBV28 and TRBJ1-2; D is unclear. This CDR3 is built from 11 residues. Germline values: CDR1 MDHEN, CDR2 SYDVKM. V lost 1 base, J lost 7 bases, and 4 bases lay in between. The CDR3 spells CASSLSFGYTF. CDR3 DNA sequence: TGTGCCAGCAGTTTATCTTTTGGCTACACCTTC.

J is TRBJ2-7 and V is TRBV6-6; the D is unclear. Germline values: CDR1 MNHNY, CDR2 SVGAGI (reference sequence). The CDR3 contains 16 residues. Trimming stripped 0 bases from V and 3 bases from J, with 15 bases between. The CDR3 protein is CASSYSVTPPNYEQYF. DNA for the CDR3: TGTGCCAGCAGTTACTCTGTGACTCCTCCAAACTACGAGCAGTACTTC.

The CDR3 bases are TGTGCTAGTGGTTTGGTACCAGGGACGTACCAAGAGACCCAGTACTTC. Protein: CASGLVPGTYQETQYF. V and J are TRBV12-5 and TRBJ2-5; D is tentatively TRBD1 or TRBD2 (5 bases each). There are 16 residues in the CDR3. Trimming removed 0 bases at V and 0 bases at J, with 11 bases between. The germline V gene encodes CDR1 LGHNT and CDR2 FRNRAP.

The rearrangement uses TRBV6-1 and TRBJ2-7; D perhaps matches TRBD1 (6 bases). The germline V and J ends were trimmed by 6 bases and 2 bases, with 14 bases remaining between them. Germline V gene sequence: CDR1 MNHNS, CDR2 SASEGT. The CDR3 extends over 14 amino acids. The CDR3 region is CASRRDTGPYEQYF. The CDR3 nucleotides are TGTGCCAGCAGACGGGACACCGGACCCTACGAGCAGTACTTC.

The chain recombines TRBV20-1 with TRBJ2-5; 10 nucleotides match TRBD2. V lost 4 bases to trimming and J lost 4 bases; unmatched junction nucleotides: 9. Germline V gene data show CDR1 as DFQATT and CDR2 as SNEGSKA (reference sequence). The CDR3 totals 15 residues. The CDR3 DNA is TGCAGTGCTATGAGCGGGAGGGCCGGTAGAGAGACCCAGTACTTC. It translates to CSAMSGRAGRETQYF.

V usage is TRBV28 and J usage is TRBJ2-7, with a tentative D call TRBD1 (6 bases). The CDR3 totals 14 residues. Trimming took 5 bases from V and 1 from J, leaving 12 bases between them. Germline CDR1 is MDHEN and CDR2 is SYDVKM. In nucleotides, the CDR3 is TGTGCCAGCAGTATCGGGACACTTTCCTACGAGCAGTACTTC. Translating it yields CASSIGTLSYEQYF.

To note about this clonotype: As the CDR3 is not closed by the conserved phenylalanine or tryptophan, this likely results from a read error. The DNA is left out, because the CDR3 cannot be placed on it with certainty; the CDR3 is given as TCRdb lists it. This chain links TRBV5-1 with TRBJ2-6; no check of the table's D call, TRBD1, against the DNA was made. The CDR3 is 15 amino acids long, termini counted. Germline V lookup: CDR1 SGHRS, CDR2 YFSETQ. CDR3 sequence: CASTRGNYGANVLTI.

A word on this clonotype: Its ends do not fully match the called genes, so a read error is possible. This chain links TRBV6-5 with TRBJ2-1; D gene uncertain. This CDR3 has 14 amino acids. CDR1 and CDR2 from the germline V gene are MNHEY and SVGAGI. The CDR3 DNA is TGTGCCAGCAGCTACTCGATGTCCTACAATGAGCAGTTCTTC. Translation: CASSYSMSYNEQFF.

The chain uses TRBV12-3 or TRBV12-4 and TRBJ2-7; D remains unclear. This CDR3 is built from 13 residues. The V gene lost 2 bases and the J gene lost 3 bases, with 8 bases spanning the gap. CDR3: CASSLILGYEQYF. For the CDR3, the DNA is TGTGCCAGCAGTTTAATTTTGGGCTACGAGCAGTACTTC.

V and J are TRBV6-1 and TRBJ1-5; D perhaps matches TRBD1 (5 bases). The ends were cut back, 0 bases at V and 2 bases at J, with 11 bases in the middle. This CDR3 comprises 16 residues. In germline, CDR1 is MNHNS, CDR2 SASEGT. Written as DNA, the CDR3 is TGTGCCAGCAGTGAAGCGCGAAGGGGAGGCAATCAGCCCCAGCATTTT. This sequence encodes CASSEARRGGNQPQHF.

The V call is TRBV18, the J call TRBJ2-5; TRBD1 might be the D (5 bases). Gene TRBJ2-7 matches the end of the DNA better, so the J call may be wrong. The V gene's germline CDR1 is KGHSH and CDR2 LQKENI. This CDR3 comprises 13 residues. CDR3 region: CASSPDSRGEQYF. The CDR3 DNA reads as TGTGCCAGCTCACCAGACAGCCGAGGCGAGCAGTACTTC.

This clonotype came up many times. The CDR3 protein is CASSPDSNYGYTF. CDR3 DNA: TGTGCCAGCAGCCCGGACAGTAACTATGGCTACACCTTC. The chain links TRBV7-2 to TRBJ1-2; a possible D gene is TRBD1 (6 bases). The V gene lost 5 bases and the J gene lost 1 base, with 8 bases spanning the gap. The CDR3 length is 13 residues. Germline CDR1 reads SGHTA; CDR2 reads FQGNSA. Full variable domain (rest looked up from reference TRBV7-2 and TRBJ1-2): GAGVSQSPSNKVTEKGKDVELRCDPISGHTALYWYRQSLGQGLEFLIYFQGNSAPDKSGLPSDRFSAERTGGSVSTLTIQRTQQEDSAVYLCASSPDSNYGYTFGSGTRLTVV.

There are a few counts of this clonotype. This chain links TRBV29-1 with TRBJ1-2; D is possibly TRBD1 (5 bases). Trimming removed 6 bases at V and 8 bases at J, with 16 bases between. CDR1 and CDR2 from the germline V gene are SQVTM and ANQGSEA. The CDR3 runs 12 residues. The CDR3 reads CSVWGRASGYTF. The CDR3, as DNA: TGCAGCGTCTGGGGCAGGGCGAGCGGCTACACCTTC.

The genes are TRBV20-1 and TRBJ2-5; possibly TRBD2 for D (7 bases). The length of the CDR3 is 12 residues. The V and J ends lost 6 bases and 2 bases respectively, with 10 bases between them. Per the germline V gene, CDR1 is DFQATT and CDR2 is SNEGSKA (reference sequence). The CDR3 is CSAAGQQETQYF. As DNA, the CDR3 is TGCAGTGCAGCGGGACAACAAGAGACCCAGTACTTC.

The rearrangement uses TRBV2 and TRBJ2-4, with TRBD2 matching over 7 bases. V shed 7 bases, J shed 3 bases, and the junction held 18 bases outside the gene matches. Per germline, CDR1 SNHLY and CDR2 FYNNEI. The CDR3 is made up of 18 amino acids. The CDR3 bases are TGTGCCAGCAAGCAGGCTAGCGGCCTCCTTGTTGGCAAAAACATTCAGTACTTC. Encoded protein: CASKQASGLLVGKNIQYF.